A selection of T cell receptor beta chains follows, all from one sample in a study of blood T cells in healthy people across ages. TCRdb re-analysed the 5' RACE reads in MiXCR, keeping a single row per CDR3 protein. The table records almost 1 million distinct CDR3 sequences, roughly half of them present only once. Sequencing used blood. All receptors come from a woman between 55 and 75 years old in good health. Both conserved end residues are part of each CDR3. Each record gives: J gene, V gene, clone size, D gene, CDR3 protein, CDR3 DNA. D genes are given only for firm matches. Clone size appears in some rows only: once, few, many, or a class for an expanded clone.

TRBJ2-5 | TRBV10-3 | NA | TRBD1 | CAISEAGTGSRETQYF | TGTGCCATCAGTGAGGCCGGGACAGGGTCCCGAGAGACCCAGTACTTC
TRBJ2-1 | TRBV28 | few | NA | CASSLPAQIQFF | TGTGCCAGCAGTTTACCCGCGCAAATACAGTTCTTC
TRBJ2-1 | TRBV20-1 | NA | NA | CSAYPTVGNEQFF | TGCAGTGCGTACCCAACGGTAGGCAATGAGCAGTTCTTC
TRBJ2-1 | TRBV4-2 | few | TRBD2 | CASSQDLPSGYNNEQFF | TGTGCCAGCAGCCAAGATCTTCCTAGCGGTTACAACAATGAGCAGTTCTTC
TRBJ2-4 | TRBV6-2/TRBV6-3 | NA | TRBD1 | CASSPGGWNIQYF | TGTGCCAGCTCACCAGGGGGCTGGAACATTCAGTACTTC
TRBJ1-4 | TRBV7-9 | NA | NA | CASSLEDGEKLFF | TGTGCCAGCAGCTTGGAAGACGGGGAAAAACTGTTTTTT
TRBJ1-2 | TRBV27 | NA | NA | CASSSDRNFYGYTF | TGTGCCAGCAGTTCGGACAGAAATTTCTATGGCTACACCTTC
TRBJ2-5 | TRBV3-1 | NA | NA | CASSQASGEETQYF | TGTGCCAGCAGCCAAGCTTCCGGCGAAGAGACCCAGTACTTC
TRBJ1-4 | TRBV4-2 | few | NA | CASSQVSRGGKLFF | TGTGCCAGCAGCCAAGTCTCCAGGGGCGGAAAACTGTTTTTT
TRBJ2-4 | TRBV5-1 | NA | NA | CASSTGHAGGKNIQYF | TGCGCCAGCAGCACCGGCCACGCTGGCGGCAAAAACATTCAGTACTTC
TRBJ2-3 | TRBV25-1 | many | TRBD2 | CASRRTSGSTDTQYF | TGTGCCAGCAGGAGGACTAGCGGAAGCACAGATACGCAGTATTTT
TRBJ2-7 | TRBV12-3/TRBV12-4 | NA | TRBD1 | CASRRRGQGIYEQYF | TGTGCCAGCAGGCGAAGGGGACAGGGGATCTACGAGCAGTACTTC
TRBJ2-1 | TRBV4-1 | NA | TRBD2 | CASSQDRTSSYNEQFF | TGCGCCAGCAGCCAAGACCGGACTAGCAGTTACAATGAGCAGTTCTTC
TRBJ2-7 | TRBV27 | NA | TRBD2 | CASSFLTSGRPFREQYF | TGTGCCAGCAGTTTTCTTACTAGCGGGAGACCATTTCGCGAGCAGTACTTC
TRBJ2-7 | TRBV5-1 | NA | TRBD1 | CASRGPITGGGEQYF | TGCGCCAGCAGAGGTCCGATTACAGGGGGAGGCGAGCAGTACTTC
TRBJ1-6 | TRBV5-1 | NA | NA | CASSIKNSPLHF | TGCGCCAGCAGCATAAAGAATTCACCCCTCCACTTT
TRBJ2-1 | TRBV27 | NA | TRBD2 | CASTQGTRGGNEQFF | TGTGCCAGCACCCAGGGGACTAGGGGTGGCAATGAGCAGTTCTTC
TRBJ1-2 | TRBV6-5 | few | TRBD1 | CASATGERGYGYTF | TGTGCCAGCGCGACAGGGGAGCGGGGCTATGGCTACACCTTC
TRBJ2-1 | TRBV20-1 | few | NA | CSARNRDLGIREQFF | TGCAGTGCTAGAAACAGGGACCTGGGAATTCGGGAGCAGTTCTTC
TRBJ2-5 | TRBV19 | NA | NA | CASSMVGFLTETQYF | TGTGCCAGTAGTATGGTGGGGTTTCTTACCGAGACCCAGTACTTC
TRBJ2-7 | TRBV29-1 | few | TRBD2 | CSVGLGAGTSGYEQYF | TGCAGCGTTGGTCTTGGGGCCGGGACTAGCGGGTACGAGCAGTACTTC
TRBJ2-7 | TRBV28 | NA | TRBD1 | CASSLYRGQPYEQYF | TGTGCCAGCAGTTTATACAGGGGACAGCCCTACGAGCAGTACTTC
TRBJ2-7 | TRBV7-2 | NA | TRBD1 | CASSLRDRSLVEQYF | TGTGCCAGCAGCTTGAGGGACAGAAGTCTTGTTGAGCAGTACTTC
TRBJ2-5 | TRBV2 | NA | NA | CASTDSSLSQETQYF | TGTGCCAGCACTGATAGCTCCCTGTCCCAAGAGACCCAGTACTTC
TRBJ2-5 | TRBV7-8 | NA | NA | CASSVHPQETQYF | TGTGCCAGCAGCGTACACCCACAAGAGACCCAGTACTTC
TRBJ2-1 | TRBV27 | NA | TRBD1 | CASSSPDRGWMDNEQFF | TGTGCCAGCAGTTCCCCGGACAGGGGGTGGATGGACAATGAGCAGTTCTTC
TRBJ2-3 | TRBV20-1 | NA | TRBD1 | CSAETGRGPGTDTQYF | TGCAGTGCCGAGACAGGGCGAGGGCCCGGCACAGATACGCAGTATTTT
TRBJ2-5 | TRBV20-1 | few | NA | CSARDLGLGETQYF | TGCAGTGCTAGAGATCTGGGTCTGGGTGAGACCCAGTACTTC
TRBJ2-3 | TRBV3-1 | few | TRBD2 | CASSQRAGGPVDTQYF | TGTGCCAGCAGCCAGAGAGCGGGAGGGCCCGTAGATACGCAGTATTTT
TRBJ1-1 | TRBV4-3 | few | NA | CASSQGTAMNTEAFF | TGCGCCAGCAGCCAAGGGACAGCAATGAACACTGAAGCTTTCTTT
TRBJ2-5 | TRBV27 | few | TRBD2 | CASSPQRFQGLALETQYF | TGTGCCAGCAGTCCCCAACGCTTTCAGGGACTAGCCTTGGAGACCCAGTACTTC
TRBJ2-5 | TRBV14 | NA | TRBD2 | CASSQSHSGSRETQYF | TGTGCCAGCAGCCAGTCCCATAGCGGGAGTAGGGAGACCCAGTACTTC
TRBJ2-3 | TRBV12-5 | NA | TRBD1 | CASGKDRGSADTQYF | TGTGCTAGTGGCAAGGACAGGGGTTCGGCAGATACGCAGTATTTT
TRBJ1-6 | TRBV28 | NA | NA | CASSFRNWVSPLHF | TGTGCCAGCAGTTTTCGTAATTGGGTTTCACCCCTCCACTTT
TRBJ2-3 | TRBV15 | few | TRBD2 | CATSRKLAGSTDTQYF | TGTGCCACCAGCCGAAAACTAGCGGGCAGCACAGATACGCAGTATTTT
TRBJ2-5 | TRBV12-3/TRBV12-4 | few | NA | CASSLGTLGRQETQYF | TGTGCCAGCAGTTTAGGGACCCTGGGCCGTCAAGAGACCCAGTACTTC
TRBJ2-4 | TRBV4-3 | NA | TRBD2 | CANSQVTSGTKNIQYF | TGCGCCAACAGCCAAGTAACTAGCGGGACCAAAAACATTCAGTACTTC
TRBJ1-2 | TRBV25-1 | NA | TRBD1 | CASSPGTGCGYTF | TGTGCCAGCAGTCCCGGGACAGGGTGTGGCTACACCTTC
TRBJ2-5 | TRBV20-1 | NA | NA | CSAQDSIVQETQYF | TGCAGTGCCCAGGACAGCATCGTTCAAGAGACCCAGTACTTC
TRBJ2-5 | TRBV15 | few | TRBD1 | CATSRDRAETQYF | TGTGCCACCAGCAGGGACAGGGCGGAGACCCAGTACTTC
TRBJ1-6 | TRBV25-1 | NA | NA | CASATGFYSPLHF | TGTGCCAGCGCCACAGGCTTTTATTCACCCCTCCACTTT
TRBJ2-3 | TRBV27 | NA | NA | CASSRGGGQDTQYF | TGTGCCAGCAGCCGAGGGGGGGGGCAGGATACGCAGTATTTT
TRBJ2-7 | TRBV30 | NA | NA | CAWIFGFEQYF | TGTGCCTGGATCTTTGGGTTCGAGCAGTACTTC
TRBJ2-1 | TRBV6-5 | few | NA | CASSPRGVYNEQFF | TGTGCCAGCAGTCCTCGAGGGGTCTACAATGAGCAGTTCTTC
TRBJ2-1 | TRBV6-1 | NA | TRBD2 | CASTPPSGRARSPNYNEQFF | TGTGCCAGCACCCCGCCTAGCGGAAGGGCCCGATCCCCTAACTACAATGAGCAGTTCTTC
TRBJ1-5 | TRBV4-1 | NA | NA | CASSQEPGVSNQPQHF | TGCGCCAGCAGCCAAGAACCCGGGGTCAGCAATCAGCCCCAGCATTTT
TRBJ2-7 | TRBV20-1 | NA | TRBD1 | CSAIPGQGEQYF | TGCAGTGCGATCCCCGGACAGGGTGAGCAGTACTTC
TRBJ1-2 | TRBV6-2/TRBV6-3 | NA | NA | CASSRGAETIRYTF | TGTGCCAGCAGTCGCGGGGCAGAAACTATCCGCTACACCTTC
TRBJ2-3 | TRBV20-1 | NA | NA | CSDARFSSGTYVVHTQYF | TGCAGTGACGCTCGGTTTTCATCCGGGACTTACGTGGTCCATACGCAGTATTTT
TRBJ2-7 | TRBV5-6 | few | NA | CASSLAGIEQYF | TGTGCCAGCAGCTTGGCAGGTATAGAGCAGTACTTC
TRBJ2-7 | TRBV24-1 | NA | NA | CATSDAEKTYEQYF | TGTGCCACCAGTGATGCCGAGAAGACCTACGAGCAGTACTTC